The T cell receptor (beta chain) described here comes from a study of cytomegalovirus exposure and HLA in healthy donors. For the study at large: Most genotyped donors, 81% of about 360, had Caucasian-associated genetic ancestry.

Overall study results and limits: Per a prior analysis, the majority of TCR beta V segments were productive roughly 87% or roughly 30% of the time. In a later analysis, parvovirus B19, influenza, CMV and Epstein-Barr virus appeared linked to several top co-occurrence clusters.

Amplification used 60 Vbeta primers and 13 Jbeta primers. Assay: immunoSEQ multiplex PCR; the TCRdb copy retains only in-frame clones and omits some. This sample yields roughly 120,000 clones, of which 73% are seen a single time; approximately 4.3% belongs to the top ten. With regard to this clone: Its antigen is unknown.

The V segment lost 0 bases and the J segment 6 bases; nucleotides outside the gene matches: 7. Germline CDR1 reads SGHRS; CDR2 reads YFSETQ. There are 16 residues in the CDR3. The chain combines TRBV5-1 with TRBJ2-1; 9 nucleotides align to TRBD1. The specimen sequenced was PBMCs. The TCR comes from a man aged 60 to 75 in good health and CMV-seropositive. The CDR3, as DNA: TGCGCCAGCAGCTTGGACTCACAGGGGGCAATCAATGAGCAGTTCTTC. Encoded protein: CASSLDSQGAINEQFF.